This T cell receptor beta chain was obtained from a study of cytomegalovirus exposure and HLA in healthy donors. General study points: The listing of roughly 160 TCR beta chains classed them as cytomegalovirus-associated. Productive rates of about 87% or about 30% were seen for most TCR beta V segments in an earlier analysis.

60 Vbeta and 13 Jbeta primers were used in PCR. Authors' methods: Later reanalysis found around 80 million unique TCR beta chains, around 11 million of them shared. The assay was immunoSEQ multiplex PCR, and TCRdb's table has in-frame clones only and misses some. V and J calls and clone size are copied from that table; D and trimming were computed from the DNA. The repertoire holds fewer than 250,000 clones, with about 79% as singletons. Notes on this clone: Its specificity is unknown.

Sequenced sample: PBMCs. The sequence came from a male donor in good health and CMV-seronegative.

CDR3 DNA sequence: TGTGCAAGTCGCTTTCAGGGGATGACCTACGAGCAGTACTTC. This translates into CASRFQGMTYEQYF. The rearrangement uses TRBV12-2 and TRBJ2-7; the table calls TRBD1, which could not be checked here. TRBV12-2 is a pseudogene locus. CDR3 length equals 14 residues.